This T cell receptor (beta chain) was identified during a study of CD8 T cells in ankylosing spondylitis. This clonotype has a handful of counts. Its antigen is not identified. V was clipped by 0 bases and J by 8 bases; unmatched bases: 8. The CDR3 has 15 amino acids. The V gene's germline CDR1 is LNHNV and CDR2 YYDKDF (reference sequence). TCRdb re-called the 5' RACE reads through MiXCR, storing one row per CDR3 protein. The sample lists almost 250,000 distinct CDR3 sequences, roughly 32% seen once, with about 4.2% in the top ten. Study-level findings and limits: Fewer than 10 highly homologous variants formed a TCR beta motif that appeared characteristic of ankylosing spondylitis blood.

The V call is TRBV15, the J call TRBJ1-2; TRBD1 agrees at 8 bases. The sequence came from a male donor with ankylosing spondylitis or in good health (not recorded which). The sequencing input was blood, either unsorted or a sorted T cell fraction (not recorded which). The CDR3 is CATSRDGTGLSGYTF. In DNA form, the CDR3 reads TGTGCCACCAGCAGAGACGGGACAGGATTGAGCGGCTACACCTTC.